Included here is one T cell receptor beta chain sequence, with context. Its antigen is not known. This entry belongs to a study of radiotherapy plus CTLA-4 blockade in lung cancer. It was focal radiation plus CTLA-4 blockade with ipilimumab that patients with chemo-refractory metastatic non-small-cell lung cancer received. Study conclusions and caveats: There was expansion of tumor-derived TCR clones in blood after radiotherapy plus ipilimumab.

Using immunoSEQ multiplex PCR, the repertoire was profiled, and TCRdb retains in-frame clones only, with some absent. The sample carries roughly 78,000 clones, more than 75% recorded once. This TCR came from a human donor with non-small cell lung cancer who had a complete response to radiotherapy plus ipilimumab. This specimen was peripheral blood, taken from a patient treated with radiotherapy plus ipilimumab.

The CDR3 nucleotides read TGCGCCAGCAGCCGTTTAGATGTAAATGAGCAGTTCTTC. It yields the protein CASSRLDVNEQFF. This rearrangement joins TRBV5-1 to TRBJ2-1; D unresolved. CDR1 is SGHRS, CDR2 YFSETQ, per germline. V lost 4 bases, J lost 7 bases, and 12 bases lay in between. This CDR3 spans 13 amino acids.